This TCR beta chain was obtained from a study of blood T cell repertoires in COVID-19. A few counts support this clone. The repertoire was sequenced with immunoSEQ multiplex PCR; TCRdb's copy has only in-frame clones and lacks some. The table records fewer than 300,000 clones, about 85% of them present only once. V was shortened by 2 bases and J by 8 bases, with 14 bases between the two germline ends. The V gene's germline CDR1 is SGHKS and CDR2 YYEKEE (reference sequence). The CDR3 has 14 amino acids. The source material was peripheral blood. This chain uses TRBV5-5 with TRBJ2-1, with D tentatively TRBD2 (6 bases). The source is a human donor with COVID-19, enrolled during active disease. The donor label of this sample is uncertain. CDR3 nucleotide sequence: TGTGCCAGCAGCTTCACGGGACTCAGCCATGAGCAGTTCTTC. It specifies CASSFTGLSHEQFF.